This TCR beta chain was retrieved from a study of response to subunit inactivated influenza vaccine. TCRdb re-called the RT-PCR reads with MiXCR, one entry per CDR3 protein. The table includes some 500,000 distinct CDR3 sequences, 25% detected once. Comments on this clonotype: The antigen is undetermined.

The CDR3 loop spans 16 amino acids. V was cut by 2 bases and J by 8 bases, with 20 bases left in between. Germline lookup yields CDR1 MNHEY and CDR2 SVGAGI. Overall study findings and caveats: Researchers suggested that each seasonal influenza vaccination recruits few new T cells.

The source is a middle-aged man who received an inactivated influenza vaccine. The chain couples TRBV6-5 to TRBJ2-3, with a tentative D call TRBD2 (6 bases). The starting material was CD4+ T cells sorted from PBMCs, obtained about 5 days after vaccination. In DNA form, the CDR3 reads TGTGCCAGCAGTTACGGGACGGGAGTAGGCAAGGGTACGCAGTATTTT. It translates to CASSYGTGVGKGTQYF.